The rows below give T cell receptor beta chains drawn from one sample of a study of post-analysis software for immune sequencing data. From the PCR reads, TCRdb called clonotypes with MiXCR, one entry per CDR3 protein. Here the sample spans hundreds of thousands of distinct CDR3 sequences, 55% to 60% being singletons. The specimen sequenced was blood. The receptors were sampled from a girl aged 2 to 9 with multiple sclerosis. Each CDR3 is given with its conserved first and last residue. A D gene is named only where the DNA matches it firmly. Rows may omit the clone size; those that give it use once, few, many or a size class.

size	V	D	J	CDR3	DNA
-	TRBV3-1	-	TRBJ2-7	CASSQDWGDSLSYEQYF	TGTGCCAGCAGCCAAGATTGGGGGGACTCCCTCTCCTACGAGCAGTACTTC
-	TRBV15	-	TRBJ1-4	CATRMGVNEKLFF	TGTGCCACCAGGATGGGAGTAAATGAAAAACTGTTTTTT
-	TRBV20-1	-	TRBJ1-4	CSAHPEDGVKLFF	TGCAGTGCCCACCCGGAGGACGGGGTAAAACTGTTTTTT
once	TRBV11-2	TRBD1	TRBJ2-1	CASSLVAGTGFGEQFF	TGTGCCAGCAGCTTAGTGGCCGGGACAGGGTTCGGTGAGCAGTTCTTC
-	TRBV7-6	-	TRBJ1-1	CASSLTPGLVAEAFF	TGTGCCAGCAGCTTAACCCCAGGGTTGGTCGCTGAAGCTTTCTTT
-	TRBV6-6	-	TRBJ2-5	CASSSGHKETQYF	TGTGCCAGCAGTTCCGGGCATAAAGAGACCCAGTACTTC
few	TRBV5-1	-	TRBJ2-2	CASSSGENTGELFF	TGCGCCAGCAGCTCCGGTGAGAACACCGGGGAGCTGTTTTTT
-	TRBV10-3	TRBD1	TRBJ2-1	CAIRPSTGGTRYNEQFF	TGTGCCATCCGCCCCTCGACAGGGGGCACGCGTTACAATGAGCAGTTCTTC
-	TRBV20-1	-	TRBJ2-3	CSAARGDTQYF	TGCAGTGCGGCTCGGGGGGATACGCAGTATTTT
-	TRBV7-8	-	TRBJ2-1	CASSLSEGGGNEQFF	TGTGCCAGCAGCTTATCAGAGGGAGGGGGTAATGAGCAGTTCTTC
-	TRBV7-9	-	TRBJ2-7	CASSRADTTYEQYF	TGTGCCAGCAGCCGGGCTGACACAACCTACGAGCAGTACTTC
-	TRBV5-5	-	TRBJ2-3	CASSLSWAGADTQYF	TGTGCCAGCAGCTTGTCATGGGCCGGGGCAGATACGCAGTATTTT
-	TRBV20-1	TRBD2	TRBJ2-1	CSATASGRAGDVNEQFF	TGCAGTGCTACCGCTAGCGGGAGGGCCGGGGACGTCAATGAGCAGTTCTTC
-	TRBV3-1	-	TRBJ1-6	CASRSGRASPLHF	TGTGCCAGCAGGTCCGGCCGGGCATCACCCCTCCACTTT
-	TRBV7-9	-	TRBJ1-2	CASSFAGEGYTF	TGTGCCAGCAGCTTTGCGGGCGAAGGCTACACCTTC
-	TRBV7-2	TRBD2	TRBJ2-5	CASSPNSGTSGAGTQYF	TGTGCCAGCAGCCCCAACTCCGGGACTAGCGGGGCCGGGACCCAGTACTTC
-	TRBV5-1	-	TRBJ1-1	CASGGPGTEAFF	TGCGCCAGCGGTGGTCCGGGGACTGAAGCTTTCTTT
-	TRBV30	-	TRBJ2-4	CAWRQQGIAKNIQYF	TGTGCCTGGAGACAGCAGGGAATAGCCAAAAACATTCAGTACTTC
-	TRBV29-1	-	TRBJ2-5	CSVVGQLQETQYF	TGCAGCGTGGTGGGACAACTGCAAGAGACCCAGTACTTC
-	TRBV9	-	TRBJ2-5	CASSVESGPQETQYF	TGTGCCAGCAGCGTAGAGTCGGGGCCCCAAGAGACCCAGTACTTC
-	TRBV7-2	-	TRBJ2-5	CASSLVGGLQETQYF	TGTGCCAGCAGCTTAGTTGGGGGTCTCCAAGAGACCCAGTACTTC
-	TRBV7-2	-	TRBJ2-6	CASSLVRPSGANVLTF	TGTGCCAGCAGCTTAGTTCGGCCCTCTGGGGCCAACGTCCTGACTTTC
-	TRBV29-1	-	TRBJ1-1	CSSTRGSEDSTEAFF	TGCAGCTCCACCCGGGGGTCGGAGGATTCCACTGAAGCTTTCTTT
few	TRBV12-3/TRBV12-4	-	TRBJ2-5	CASSKNRDSETQYF	TGTGCCAGCAGTAAGAACAGGGATTCGGAGACCCAGTACTTC
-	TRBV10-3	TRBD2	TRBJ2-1	CAIGRLAGGGNEQFF	TGTGCCATCGGCCGACTAGCGGGAGGAGGTAATGAGCAGTTCTTC
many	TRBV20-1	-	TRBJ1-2	CSAPAGTPYGYTF	TGCAGTGCTCCTGCCGGGACACCCTATGGCTACACCTTC
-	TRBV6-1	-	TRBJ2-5	CASIPRAKETQYF	TGTGCCAGCATCCCCAGGGCGAAAGAGACCCAGTACTTC
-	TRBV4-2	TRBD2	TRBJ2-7	CASSQDIASGSVDEQYF	TGTGCCAGCAGCCAAGATATTGCTAGCGGGAGTGTCGACGAGCAGTACTTC
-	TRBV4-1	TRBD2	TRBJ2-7	CASSQEGGAGGPTFYEQYF	TGCGCCAGCAGCCAAGAAGGAGGAGCGGGAGGGCCCACTTTCTACGAGCAGTACTTC
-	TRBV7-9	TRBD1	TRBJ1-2	CASSSGQGRMGYTF	TGTGCCAGCAGCTCCGGACAGGGGAGAATGGGCTACACCTTC
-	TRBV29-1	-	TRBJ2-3	CSVEGTGTDTQYF	TGCAGCGTTGAAGGGACGGGCACAGATACGCAGTATTTT